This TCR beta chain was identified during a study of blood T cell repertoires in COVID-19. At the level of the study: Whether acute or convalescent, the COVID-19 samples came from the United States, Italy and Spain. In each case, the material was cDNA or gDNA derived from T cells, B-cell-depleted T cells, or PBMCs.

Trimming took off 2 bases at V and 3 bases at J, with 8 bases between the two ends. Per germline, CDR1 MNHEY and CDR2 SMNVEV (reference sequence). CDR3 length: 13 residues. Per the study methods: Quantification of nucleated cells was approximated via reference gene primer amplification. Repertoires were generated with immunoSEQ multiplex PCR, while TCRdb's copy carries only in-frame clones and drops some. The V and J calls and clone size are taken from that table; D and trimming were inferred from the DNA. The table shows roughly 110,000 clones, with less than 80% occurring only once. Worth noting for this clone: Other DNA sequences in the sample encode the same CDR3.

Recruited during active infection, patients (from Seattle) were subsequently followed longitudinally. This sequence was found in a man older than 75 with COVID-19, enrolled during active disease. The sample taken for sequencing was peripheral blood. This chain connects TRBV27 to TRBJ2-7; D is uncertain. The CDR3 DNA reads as TGTGCCAGCAGTTTAACCGGTGGCTACGAGCAGTACTTC. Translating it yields CASSLTGGYEQYF.